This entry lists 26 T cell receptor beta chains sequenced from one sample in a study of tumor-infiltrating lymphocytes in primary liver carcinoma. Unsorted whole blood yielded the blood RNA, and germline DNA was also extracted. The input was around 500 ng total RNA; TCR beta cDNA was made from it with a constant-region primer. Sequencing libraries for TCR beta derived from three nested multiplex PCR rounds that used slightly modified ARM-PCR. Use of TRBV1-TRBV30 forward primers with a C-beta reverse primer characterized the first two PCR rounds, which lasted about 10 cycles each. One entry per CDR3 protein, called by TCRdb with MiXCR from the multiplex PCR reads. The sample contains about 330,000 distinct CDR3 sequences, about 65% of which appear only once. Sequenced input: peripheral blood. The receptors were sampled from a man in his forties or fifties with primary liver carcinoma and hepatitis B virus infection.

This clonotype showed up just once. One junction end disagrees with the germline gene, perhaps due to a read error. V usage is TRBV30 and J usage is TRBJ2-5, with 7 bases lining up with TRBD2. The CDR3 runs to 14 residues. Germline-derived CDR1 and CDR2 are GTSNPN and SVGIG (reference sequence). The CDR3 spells CVWSVRGRGETQYF. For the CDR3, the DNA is TGTGTCTGGAGTGTTCGCGGGAGAGGAGAGACCCAGTACTTC.

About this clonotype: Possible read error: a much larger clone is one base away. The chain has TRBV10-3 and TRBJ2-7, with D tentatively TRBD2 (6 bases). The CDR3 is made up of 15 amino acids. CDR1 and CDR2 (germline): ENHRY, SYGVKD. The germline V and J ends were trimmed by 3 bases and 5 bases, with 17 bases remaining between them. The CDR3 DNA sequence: TGTGCCATCAGTGACTCGGTAGCGGCAGGGAACGAGCAGTACTTC. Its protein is CAISDSVAAGNEQYF.

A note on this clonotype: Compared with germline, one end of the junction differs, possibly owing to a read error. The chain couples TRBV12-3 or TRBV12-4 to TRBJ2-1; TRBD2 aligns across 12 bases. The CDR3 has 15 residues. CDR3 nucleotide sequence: TGTGTCAGCAGGCGACTAGCGGGAGCTTCCAATGAGCAGTTCTTC. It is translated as CVSRRLAGASNEQFF.

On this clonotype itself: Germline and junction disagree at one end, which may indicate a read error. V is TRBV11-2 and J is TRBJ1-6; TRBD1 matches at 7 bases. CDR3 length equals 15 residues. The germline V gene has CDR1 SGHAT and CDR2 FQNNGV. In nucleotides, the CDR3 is TGTGCCATCAGCTTAGTTGGAGGGGGCTATTCACCCCTCCACTTC. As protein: CAISLVGGGYSPLHF.

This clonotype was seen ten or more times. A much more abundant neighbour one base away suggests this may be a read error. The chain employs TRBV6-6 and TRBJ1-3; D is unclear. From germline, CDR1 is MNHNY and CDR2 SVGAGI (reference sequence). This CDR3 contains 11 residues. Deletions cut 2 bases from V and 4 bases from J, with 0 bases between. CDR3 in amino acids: CASSYGNTIYF. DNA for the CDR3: TGTGCCAGCAGTTACGGAAACACCATATATTTT.

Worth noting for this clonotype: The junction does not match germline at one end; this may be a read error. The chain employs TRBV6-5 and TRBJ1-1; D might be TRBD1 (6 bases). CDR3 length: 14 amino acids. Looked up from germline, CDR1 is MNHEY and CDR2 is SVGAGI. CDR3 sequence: CASCPSFGGTEALF. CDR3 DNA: TGTGCCAGCTGTCCTAGTTTCGGGGGCACTGAAGCTCTCTTT.

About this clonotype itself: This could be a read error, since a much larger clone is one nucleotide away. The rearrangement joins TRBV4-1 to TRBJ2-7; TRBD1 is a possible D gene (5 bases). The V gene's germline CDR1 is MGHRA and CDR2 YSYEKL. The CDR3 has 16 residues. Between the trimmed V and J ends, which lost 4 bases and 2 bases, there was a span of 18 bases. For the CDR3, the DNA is TGCGCCAGCAGCCGAGAATTAAGGGGTAGAGCCTACGAGCAGTACTTC. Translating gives CASSRELRGRAYEQYF.

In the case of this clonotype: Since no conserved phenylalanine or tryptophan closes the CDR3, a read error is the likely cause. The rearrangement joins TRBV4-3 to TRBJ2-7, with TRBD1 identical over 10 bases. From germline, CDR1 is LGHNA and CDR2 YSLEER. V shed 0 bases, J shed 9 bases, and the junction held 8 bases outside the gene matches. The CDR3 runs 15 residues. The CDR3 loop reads CASSQDDRGPGVQYS. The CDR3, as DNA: TGCGCCAGCAGCCAAGACGACAGGGGGCCAGGGGTGCAGTACTCC.

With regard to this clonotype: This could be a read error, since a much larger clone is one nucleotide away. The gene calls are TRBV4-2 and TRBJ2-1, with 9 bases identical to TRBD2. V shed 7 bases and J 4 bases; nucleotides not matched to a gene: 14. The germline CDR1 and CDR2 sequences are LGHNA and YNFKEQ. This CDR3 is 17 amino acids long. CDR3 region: CASNREVAGAGYNEQFF. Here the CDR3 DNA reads TGTGCCAGCAACCGGGAGGTAGCGGGAGCGGGTTACAATGAGCAGTTCTTC.

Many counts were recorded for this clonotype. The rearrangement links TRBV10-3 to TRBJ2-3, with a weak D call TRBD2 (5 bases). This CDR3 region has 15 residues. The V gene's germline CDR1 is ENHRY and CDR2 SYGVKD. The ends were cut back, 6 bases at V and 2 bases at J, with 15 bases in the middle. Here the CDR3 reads CAIRRGEQPTDTQYF. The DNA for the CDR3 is TGTGCCATCAGACGTGGGGAGCAGCCCACAGATACGCAGTATTTT.

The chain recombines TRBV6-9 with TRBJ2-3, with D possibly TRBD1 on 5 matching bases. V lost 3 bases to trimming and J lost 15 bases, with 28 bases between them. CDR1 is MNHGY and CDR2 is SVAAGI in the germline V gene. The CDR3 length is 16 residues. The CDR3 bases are TGTGCCAGCAGTTACTCCTACAGGCTTAGCACAGATAAGCAATATTTT. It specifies CASSYSYRLSTDKQYF.

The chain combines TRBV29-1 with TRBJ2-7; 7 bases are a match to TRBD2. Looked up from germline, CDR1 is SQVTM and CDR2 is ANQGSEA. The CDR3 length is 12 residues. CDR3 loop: CSVHCGSDEQYF. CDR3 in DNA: TGCAGTGTTCACTGCGGGAGCGACGAGCAGTACTTC.

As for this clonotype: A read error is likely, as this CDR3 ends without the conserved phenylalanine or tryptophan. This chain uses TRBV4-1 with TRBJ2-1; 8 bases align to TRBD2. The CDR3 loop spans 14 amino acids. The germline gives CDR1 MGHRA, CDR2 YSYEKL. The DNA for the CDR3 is TGTGCCAGCAGCCCGGGACTAGTTAACAATGAGCAGTTCTCC. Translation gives CASSPGLVNNEQFS.

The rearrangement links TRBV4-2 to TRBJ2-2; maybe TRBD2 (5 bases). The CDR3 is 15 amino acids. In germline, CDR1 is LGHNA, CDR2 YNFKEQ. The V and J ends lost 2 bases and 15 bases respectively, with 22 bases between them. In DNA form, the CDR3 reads TGTGCCAGCAGCCAAAGTGGGTTGCCAACCGGGGTGTTGTTTTTT. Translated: CASSQSGLPTGVLFF.

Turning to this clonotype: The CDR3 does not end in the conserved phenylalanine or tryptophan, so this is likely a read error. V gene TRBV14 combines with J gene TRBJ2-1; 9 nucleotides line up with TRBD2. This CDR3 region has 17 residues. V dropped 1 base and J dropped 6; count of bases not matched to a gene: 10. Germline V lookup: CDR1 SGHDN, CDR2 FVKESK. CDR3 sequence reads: CASSQVGEREDPNEQFL. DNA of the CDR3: TGTGCCAGCAGCCAAGTTGGTGAGCGGGAGGACCCCAATGAGCAGTTCTTA.

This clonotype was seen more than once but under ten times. This chain's CDR3 is CASSEETARNQPQHF. In nucleotides, the CDR3 is TGTGCCAGCAGTGAAGAGACAGCCCGCAATCAGCCCCAGCATTTT. This chain uses TRBV6-1 with TRBJ1-5; tentatively, D is TRBD1 (5 bases). V was pared by 1 base and J by 2 bases, with 9 bases between. Germline CDR1 and CDR2: MNHNS and SASEGT. The CDR3 extends over 15 amino acids.

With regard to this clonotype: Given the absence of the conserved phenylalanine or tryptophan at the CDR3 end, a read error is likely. The CDR3 DNA is TGTGCCAGCAGATTAGGTTTCGGGAGAGGGGATACGCAGTATTCT. The encoded protein is CASRLGFGRGDTQYS. This chain links TRBV11-3 with TRBJ2-3; perhaps TRBD2 as D (6 bases). The V gene's germline CDR1 is SGHNT and CDR2 YENEEA. This CDR3 contains 15 residues.

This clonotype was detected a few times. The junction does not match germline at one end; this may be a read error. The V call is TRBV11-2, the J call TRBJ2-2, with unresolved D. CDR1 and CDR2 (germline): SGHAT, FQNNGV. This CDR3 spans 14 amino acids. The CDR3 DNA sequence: TGTGCCGGCAGCTTGGTCTTGGGGTCCGGGGAGCTGTTTTTT. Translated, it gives CAGSLVLGSGELFF.

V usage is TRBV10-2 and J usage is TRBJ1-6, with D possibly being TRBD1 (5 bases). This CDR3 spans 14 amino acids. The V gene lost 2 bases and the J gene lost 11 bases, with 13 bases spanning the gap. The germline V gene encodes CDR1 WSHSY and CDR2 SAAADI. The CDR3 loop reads CASSEQGESPPLHF. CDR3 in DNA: TGCGCCAGCAGTGAGCAAGGGGAGAGTCCACCCCTCCACTTT.

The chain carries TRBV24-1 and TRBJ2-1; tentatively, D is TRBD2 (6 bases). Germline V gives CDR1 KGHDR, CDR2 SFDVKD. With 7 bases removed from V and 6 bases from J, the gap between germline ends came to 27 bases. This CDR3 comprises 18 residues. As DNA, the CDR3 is TGTGCCACCAGCCCCGGAGGGGCTATTGAGGGAGACCCCAATGAGCAGTTCTTC. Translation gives CATSPGGAIEGDPNEQFF.

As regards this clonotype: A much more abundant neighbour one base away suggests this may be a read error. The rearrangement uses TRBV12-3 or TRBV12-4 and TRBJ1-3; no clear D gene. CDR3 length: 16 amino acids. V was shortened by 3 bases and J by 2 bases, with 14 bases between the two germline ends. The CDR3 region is CASSFTRFPTGNTIYF. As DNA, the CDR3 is TGTGCCAGCAGTTTTACCCGGTTCCCCACTGGAAACACCATATATTTT.

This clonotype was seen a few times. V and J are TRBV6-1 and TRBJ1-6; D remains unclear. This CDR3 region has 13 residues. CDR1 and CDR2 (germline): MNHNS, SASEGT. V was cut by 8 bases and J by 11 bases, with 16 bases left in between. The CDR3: CASGTRSIPPLHF. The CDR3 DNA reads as TGTGCCAGCGGAACCCGATCAATACCACCCCTCCACTTT.

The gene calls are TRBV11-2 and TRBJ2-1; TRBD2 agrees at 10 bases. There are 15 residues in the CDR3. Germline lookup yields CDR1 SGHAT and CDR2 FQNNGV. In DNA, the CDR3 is TGTGTCGGCAGCTTATTTGGGACTAGCGCGGGTGAGCAGTTCTTC. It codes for CVGSLFGTSAGEQFF.

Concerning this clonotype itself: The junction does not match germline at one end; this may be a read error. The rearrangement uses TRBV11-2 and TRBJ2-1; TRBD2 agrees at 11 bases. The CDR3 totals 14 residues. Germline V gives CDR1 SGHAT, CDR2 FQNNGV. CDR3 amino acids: CASGPGLADNGQFF. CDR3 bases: TGTGCCAGTGGCCCGGGACTAGCGGACAATGGGCAGTTCTTC.

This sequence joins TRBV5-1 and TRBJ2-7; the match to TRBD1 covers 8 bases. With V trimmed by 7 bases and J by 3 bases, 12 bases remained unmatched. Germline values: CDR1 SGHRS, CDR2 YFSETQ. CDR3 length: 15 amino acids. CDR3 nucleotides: TGCGCCAGCTGCGCTCGGGACAGGAGGGACTACGAGCAGTACTTC. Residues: CASCARDRRDYEQYF.

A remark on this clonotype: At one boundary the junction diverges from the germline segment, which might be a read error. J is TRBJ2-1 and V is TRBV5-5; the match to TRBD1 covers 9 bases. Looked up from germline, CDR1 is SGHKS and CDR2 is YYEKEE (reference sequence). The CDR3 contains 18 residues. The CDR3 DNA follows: TGTGCCAGCAGCTTGGGAACAGGGGGCGGGTCGGTCAACAATGGGCAGTTCTTC. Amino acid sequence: CASSLGTGGGSVNNGQFF.